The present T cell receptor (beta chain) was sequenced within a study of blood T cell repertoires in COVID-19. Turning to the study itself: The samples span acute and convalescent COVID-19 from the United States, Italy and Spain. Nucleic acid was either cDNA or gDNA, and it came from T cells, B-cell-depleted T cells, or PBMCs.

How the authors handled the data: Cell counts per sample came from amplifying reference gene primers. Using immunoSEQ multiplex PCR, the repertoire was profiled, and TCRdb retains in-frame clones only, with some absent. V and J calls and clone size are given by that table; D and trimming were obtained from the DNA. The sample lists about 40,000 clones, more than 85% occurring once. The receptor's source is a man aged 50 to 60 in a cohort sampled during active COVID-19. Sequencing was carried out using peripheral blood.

The CDR3 protein is CASSQDRQVIYYGYTF. DNA of the CDR3: TGCGCCAGCAGCCAAGATAGACAGGTTATCTACTATGGCTACACCTTC. This sequence joins TRBV4-3 and TRBJ1-2, with TRBD1 as a possible D gene (6 bases). CDR3 length: 16 residues. V lost 0 bases and J lost 3, with 14 bases in between. CDR1 and CDR2 from the germline V gene are LGHNA and YSLEER.